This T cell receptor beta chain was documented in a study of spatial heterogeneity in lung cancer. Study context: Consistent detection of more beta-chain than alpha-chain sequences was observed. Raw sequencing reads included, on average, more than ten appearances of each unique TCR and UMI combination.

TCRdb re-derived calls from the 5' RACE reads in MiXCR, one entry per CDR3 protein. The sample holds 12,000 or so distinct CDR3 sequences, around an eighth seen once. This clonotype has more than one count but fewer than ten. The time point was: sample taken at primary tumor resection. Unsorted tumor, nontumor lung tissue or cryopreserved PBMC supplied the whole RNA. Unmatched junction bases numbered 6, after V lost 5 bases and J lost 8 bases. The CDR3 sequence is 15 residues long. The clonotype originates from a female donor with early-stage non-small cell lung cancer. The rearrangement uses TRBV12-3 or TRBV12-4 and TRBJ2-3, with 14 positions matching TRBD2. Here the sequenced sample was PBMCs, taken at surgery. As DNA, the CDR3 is TGTGCCAGCAGTGCGACTAGCGGGGGGGAGGTTACGCAGTATTTT. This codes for CASSATSGGEVTQYF.